The next 25 T cell receptor beta chains were all read from a single sample in a study of cytotoxic CD8 clonotypes in ibrutinib-treated CLL. Sequenced by immunoSEQ multiplex PCR; TCRdb stores in-frame clones only, minus some. Of 55,000 to 60,000 clones in the sample, 50% to 60% are singletons; the top ten hold approximately 24%. The source was PBMCs, collected at disease progression, from a patient treated with ibrutinib. The receptors were gathered from a human donor with chronic lymphocytic leukemia.

The CDR3 region is CASSLGRGAGETQYF. Written as DNA, the CDR3 is TGTGCCAGCAGCTTAGGACGCGGGGCGGGAGAGACCCAGTACTTC. This chain joins TRBV11-3 and TRBJ2-5; possibly TRBD2 for D (6 bases). Trimming removed 1 base from V and 4 bases from J, with 13 bases in between. The CDR3 spans 15 residues. Germline CDR1 is SGHNT and CDR2 is YENEEA.

The chain links TRBV9 to TRBJ2-5; 12 bases map to TRBD2. The CDR3 is made up of 16 amino acids. Germline V lookup: CDR1 SGDLS, CDR2 YYNGEE. V shed 1 base, J shed 1 base, and the junction held 2 bases outside the gene matches. Here the CDR3 reads CASSVSSGGAQETQYF. CDR3 sequence (DNA): TGTGCCAGCAGCGTATCTAGCGGGGGGGCCCAAGAGACCCAGTACTTC.

The rearrangement links TRBV2 to TRBJ2-1, with TRBD2 identical over 10 bases. Per germline, CDR1 SNHLY and CDR2 FYNNEI. Trimming at V came to 8 bases and at J to 6 bases, leaving 4 bases not matched to a gene. CDR3 length equals 13 residues. CDR3 in DNA: TGTGCCAGCGGCCGACTAGCGGGCAATGAGCAGTTCTTC. This sequence encodes CASGRLAGNEQFF.

The gene calls are TRBV20-1 and TRBJ2-2; weak D call: TRBD1 (5 bases). The CDR3 contains 11 residues. Trimming took off 6 bases at V and 3 bases at J, with 5 bases between the two ends. In germline, CDR1 is DFQATT, CDR2 SNEGSKA (reference sequence). This CDR3 is CSAGDTGELFF. CDR3 sequence (DNA): TGCAGTGCAGGGGACACCGGGGAGCTGTTTTTT.

In the case of this clone: Given a far larger clone just one base away, this is likely a sequencing read error. This chain links TRBV5-1 with TRBJ2-7; no firm D call. V lost 2 bases to trimming and J lost 2 bases, with 11 bases between them. Looked up from germline, CDR1 is SGHRS and CDR2 is YFSETQ. CDR3 length: 14 residues. This chain's CDR3 is CASSFQVSTYEQYF. The CDR3 region has the DNA TGCGCCAGCAGCTTTCAGGTTTCAACCTACGAGCAGTACTTC.

Only a few counts were recorded for this clone. The chain has TRBV15 and TRBJ1-2; TRBD1 might be the D (6 bases). CDR3 size: 17 residues. The V end lost 3 bases, the J end lost 5 bases, and 22 bases lay between the germline ends. CDR1 is LNHNV, CDR2 YYDKDF, per germline (reference sequence). The CDR3 here is CATSRMNLGGFRYGYTF. The CDR3 nucleotides are TGTGCCACCAGCAGGATGAACTTAGGGGGGTTCAGATATGGCTACACCTTC.

The genes are TRBV7-8 and TRBJ2-5; D might be TRBD1 (6 bases). The V gene lost 2 bases and the J gene lost 5 bases, with 12 bases spanning the gap. Per germline, CDR1 SGHVS and CDR2 FQNEAQ. This CDR3 contains 14 residues. The DNA of the CDR3 is TGTGCCAGCAGCTTATCCACAGGGTCGGAGACCCAGTACTTC. It is translated as CASSLSTGSETQYF.

This clone was seen a handful of times. V is TRBV7-2 and J is TRBJ1-3; D is unresolved. Germline V gives CDR1 SGHTA, CDR2 FQGNSA. The CDR3 covers 14 residues. V lost 2 bases and J lost 0, with 5 bases in between. CDR3 sequence reads: CASSLMSSGNTIYF. CDR3 DNA sequence: TGTGCCAGCAGCTTAATGAGCTCTGGAAACACCATATATTTT. The complete variable domain, with remaining parts taken from reference TRBV7-2 and TRBJ1-3, reads GAGVSQSPSNKVTEKGKDVELRCDPISGHTALYWYRQSLGQGLEFLIYFQGNSAPDKSGLPSDRFSAERTGGSVSTLTIQRTQQEDSAVYLCASSLMSSGNTIYFGEGSWLTVV.

This clone has more than one count but fewer than ten. The rearrangement uses TRBV5-1 and TRBJ2-3; 9 positions agree with TRBD1. Germline V gene lookup returns CDR1 SGHRS and CDR2 YFSETQ. After removal of 3 bases from V and 3 bases from J, the junction contained 8 bases not matched to a gene. CDR3 size: 16 residues. The CDR3 DNA is TGCGCCAGCAGCTCGGGACAGGGAGGGGGAACAGATACGCAGTATTTT. This translates into CASSSGQGGGTDTQYF.

The V call is TRBV2, the J call TRBJ2-3, with a weak D call TRBD1 (6 bases). Trimming stripped 6 bases from V and 2 bases from J, with 18 bases between. CDR1 is SNHLY and CDR2 is FYNNEI in the germline V gene. The CDR3 has 16 residues. CDR3 amino acids: CASSPGAGRSTDTQYF. In nucleotides, the CDR3 is TGTGCCAGCAGCCCAGGGGCAGGGAGATCCACAGATACGCAGTATTTT.

The chain uses TRBV5-1 and TRBJ2-7; 11 nucleotides agree with TRBD2. After removal of 4 bases from V and 2 bases from J, the junction contained 14 bases not matched to a gene. Germline CDR1 reads SGHRS; CDR2 reads YFSETQ. This CDR3 region has 18 residues. In DNA form, the CDR3 reads TGCGCCAGCAGCGAATCACCCCTTACTAGCGGGAGTGCCTACGAGCAGTACTTC. This codes for CASSESPLTSGSAYEQYF.

The J gene is TRBJ1-2, the V gene TRBV6-5; weak D call: TRBD1 (6 bases). CDR3 length: 14 amino acids. Looked up from germline, CDR1 is MNHEY and CDR2 is SVGAGI. With 5 bases removed from V and 6 bases from J, the gap between germline ends came to 16 bases. The CDR3 DNA reads as TGTGCCAGCAGTGAACAACGACAGGCCAATGGCTACACCTTC. This gives the protein CASSEQRQANGYTF.

The CDR3 spells CASSFVTGGAYEQYF. DNA for the CDR3: TGTGCCAGCAGTTTTGTGACGGGAGGTGCCTACGAGCAGTACTTC. The genes are TRBV27 and TRBJ2-7, with 7 bases identical to TRBD2. Losses at the gene ends were 3 bases for V and 2 bases for J; bases not matched to a gene: 7. Germline CDR1 MNHEY, CDR2 SMNVEV (reference sequence). The CDR3 has 15 residues.

This clone was counted between two and nine times. V usage is TRBV18 and J usage is TRBJ2-7; 10 bases are a match to TRBD2. V was clipped by 3 bases and J by 5 bases; unmatched bases: 10. Germline V gene data show CDR1 as KGHSH and CDR2 as LQKENI. CDR3 length: 16 amino acids. CDR3 in DNA: TGTGCCAGCTCACCGCGCGGGACTAGCGCAGGTGACGAGCAGTACTTC. It specifies CASSPRGTSAGDEQYF. The variable domain in full, completed from reference TRBV18 and TRBJ2-7, reads NAGVMQNPRHLVRRRGQEARLRCSPMKGHSHVYWYRQLPEEGLKFMVYLQKENIIDESGMPKERFSAEFPKEGPSILRIQQVVRGDSAAYFCASSPRGTSAGDEQYFGPGTRLTVT.

This clone was counted only a few times. Its ends do not fully match the called genes, so a read error is possible. The CDR3: CASSIAGKRYEQYF. As DNA, the CDR3 is TGTGCCAGCAGCATAGCGGGAAAAAGGTACGAGCAGTACTTC. The V call is TRBV11-1, the J call TRBJ2-7; 8 positions agree with TRBD2. Germline CDR1 reads SGHAT; CDR2 reads FQDESV (reference sequence). The CDR3 runs 14 residues.

This clone was seen only a few times. The sample has other DNA sequences that encode this CDR3 too. The chain joins TRBV7-7 to TRBJ2-3; D ambiguous. The CDR3 spans 13 residues. Germline assignment: CDR1 SSHAT and CDR2 FNYEAQ (reference sequence). V lost 2 bases to trimming and J lost 1 base, with 4 bases between them. DNA of the CDR3: TGTGCCAGCAGCTTAAGTGGCACAGATACGCAGTATTTT. Its translation is CASSLSGTDTQYF. The full variable domain, in which reference TRBV7-7 and TRBJ2-3 provide the parts outside the CDR3, is GAGVSQSPRYKVTKRGQDVTLRCDPISSHATLYWYQQALGQGPEFLTYFNYEAQPDKSGLPSDRFSAERPEGSISTLTIQRTEQRDSAMYRCASSLSGTDTQYFGPGTRLTVL.

The V call is TRBV5-1, the J call TRBJ2-1; 8 positions agree with TRBD2. The CDR3 has 15 amino acids. Germline V gives CDR1 SGHRS, CDR2 YFSETQ. J gave up 10 bases and V 0 bases, and 9 bases lay outside the gene matches. In nucleotides, the CDR3 is TGCGCCAGCAGCTTGGAGGGACTAGGGGATCCCGAGCAGTTCTTC. This gives the protein CASSLEGLGDPEQFF.

The rearrangement links TRBV29-1 to TRBJ2-1; no definite D call. CDR1 and CDR2 from the germline V gene are SQVTM and ANQGSEA. Between the trimmed V and J ends, which lost 6 bases and 0 bases, there was a span of 15 bases. The CDR3 sequence is 15 residues long. The CDR3 here is CSVEEIGRSYNEQFF. DNA for the CDR3: TGCAGCGTCGAGGAGATAGGGCGCTCCTACAATGAGCAGTTCTTC.

This chain connects TRBV4-3 to TRBJ2-5; 8 bases are shared with TRBD2. Per the germline V gene, CDR1 is LGHNA and CDR2 is YSLEER. This CDR3 has 18 amino acids. V dropped 0 bases and J dropped 9; count of bases not matched to a gene: 18. The CDR3 spells CASSQDPPGLAGHRAQYF. CDR3 coding DNA: TGCGCCAGCAGCCAAGACCCCCCGGGGCTAGCGGGCCACAGGGCCCAGTACTTC.

The chain combines TRBV27 with TRBJ1-5, with 11 bases fitting TRBD1. Trimming removed 4 bases from V and 4 bases from J; junction bases left unmatched: 6. The germline V gene has CDR1 MNHEY and CDR2 SMNVEV (reference sequence). The CDR3 spans 16 residues. CDR3 nucleotides: TGTGCCAGCAGTTCGGGGACAGGGGGTAGGAATCAGCCCCAGCATTTT. This sequence encodes CASSSGTGGRNQPQHF.

The V and J genes are TRBV7-3 and TRBJ2-1, with D maybe TRBD2 (6 bases). Germline assignment: CDR1 SGHTA and CDR2 FQGTGA. The CDR3 extends over 15 amino acids. V lost 5 bases, J lost 3 bases, and 14 bases lay in between. CDR3: CASSGRDSGYNEQFF. The CDR3 nucleotides are TGTGCCAGCAGCGGAAGGGACTCCGGCTACAATGAGCAGTTCTTC. The full variable domain, completed using reference TRBV7-3 and TRBJ2-1, is GAGVSQTPSNKVTEKGKYVELRCDPISGHTALYWYRQSLGQGPEFLIYFQGTGAADDSGLPNDRFFAVRPEGSVSTLKIQRTERGDSAVYLCASSGRDSGYNEQFFGPGTRLTVL.

The sample holds a few counts of this clone. The V call is TRBV19, the J call TRBJ2-7; TRBD1 matches at 9 bases. The junction had 12 bases not matched to a gene; V was cut back by 6 bases and J by 3 bases. CDR1 is LNHDA and CDR2 is SQIVND in the germline V gene (reference sequence). The CDR3 is 16 residues long. DNA for the CDR3: TGTGCCAGTAGCCGTTTACCGGGACAGGGAAGCTACGAGCAGTACTTC. It specifies CASSRLPGQGSYEQYF.

This chain joins TRBV5-1 and TRBJ1-4; D is ambiguous. This CDR3 has 13 residues. V was shortened by 4 bases and J by 8 bases, with 12 bases between the two germline ends. In germline, CDR1 is SGHRS, CDR2 YFSETQ. The CDR3 sequence is CASSLQVDEKLFF. DNA for the CDR3: TGCGCCAGCAGCCTCCAGGTGGACGAAAAACTGTTTTTT.

This clone was observed a few times. The CDR3 region is CASSFARALSYEQYF. The CDR3 coding sequence is TGTGCCAGCAGTTTCGCCAGGGCCCTCTCCTACGAGCAGTACTTC. V gene TRBV28 combines with J gene TRBJ2-7; D perhaps matches TRBD1 (5 bases). Per the germline V gene, CDR1 is MDHEN and CDR2 is SYDVKM. Trimming removed 3 bases at V and 0 bases at J, with 12 bases between. The CDR3 is 15 residues long.

The chain combines TRBV9 with TRBJ2-7; D is perhaps TRBD1 (5 bases). The CDR3 consists of 14 residues. CDR1 and CDR2 from the germline V gene are SGDLS and YYNGEE. The V end lost 0 bases, the J end lost 1 base, and 8 bases lay between the germline ends. The CDR3 sequence is CASSVGRQSYEQYF. DNA for the CDR3: TGTGCCAGCAGCGTAGGGAGACAGTCCTACGAGCAGTACTTC.